The sample holds a few counts of the clone carrying this T cell receptor (beta chain). Germline CDR1 and CDR2: SGHTA and FQGNSA. This CDR3 is built from 13 residues. Trimming took 5 bases from V and 2 from J; bases not matched to a gene: 3. The data stem from a study of blood T cell repertoires in COVID-19. About the research overall: PBMCs, B-cell-depleted T cells, or T cells were the source of the cDNA or gDNA that made up the material.

Sequenced by immunoSEQ multiplex PCR; TCRdb stores in-frame clones only, minus some. The table includes about 59,000 clones, under 80% detected once. The source of this sequence is a human donor in a cohort sampled during active COVID-19. The chain uses TRBV7-2 and TRBJ2-7; 7 nucleotides match TRBD2. The sample consisted of peripheral blood. The CDR3 here is CASSKGLAYEQYF. The CDR3 nucleotides read TGTGCCAGCAGCAAAGGACTAGCCTACGAGCAGTACTTC.